The 19 T cell receptor beta chains given below trace back to one sample, sequenced in a study of PD-1 and CTLA-4 blockade in melanoma. Profiling relied on immunoSEQ multiplex PCR, and the TCRdb table lists in-frame clones only, not all of them. The sample records around 32,000 clones, roughly 91% being singletons. The sample was CD8+ T cells from peripheral blood, taken before anti-PD-1 treatment. The source of these receptors is a human donor with melanoma.

CDR3: CASSDRTKETQYF. The CDR3, as DNA: TGCGCCAGCAGTGATAGGACAAAAGAGACCCAGTACTTC. The rearrangement links TRBV10-2 to TRBJ2-5; maybe TRBD1 (5 bases). The V end lost 3 bases, the J end lost 3 bases, and 8 bases lay between the germline ends. Looked up from germline, CDR1 is WSHSY and CDR2 is SAAADI. The CDR3 loop spans 13 amino acids.

V usage is TRBV15 and J usage is TRBJ2-1; 10 bases map to TRBD2. V dropped 1 base and J dropped 8; count of bases not matched to a gene: 11. The CDR3 runs to 17 residues. CDR1 and CDR2 (germline): LNHNV, YYDKDF (reference sequence). As DNA, the CDR3 is TGTGCCACCAGCAGAGTTTCGAGCGGGAGGGCCCTAGATGAGCAGTTCTTC. Residues: CATSRVSSGRALDEQFF.

This chain uses TRBV10-3 with TRBJ2-7; 8 bases agree with TRBD1. The germline V gene has CDR1 ENHRY and CDR2 SYGVKD. This CDR3 comprises 15 residues. V shed 2 bases and J 0 bases; nucleotides not matched to a gene: 3. As DNA, the CDR3 is TGTGCCATCAGTGAGCCGGGGACAGGCTCCTACGAGCAGTACTTC. Translation: CAISEPGTGSYEQYF.

This clone came up once. The V and J genes are TRBV7-9 and TRBJ1-1; no definite D call. The CDR3 runs to 14 residues. Germline V lookup: CDR1 SEHNR, CDR2 FQNEAQ (reference sequence). Trimming stripped 3 bases from V and 1 base from J, with 9 bases between. The CDR3 spells CASSLGWENTEAFF. CDR3 sequence (DNA): TGTGCCAGCAGCTTGGGTTGGGAGAACACTGAAGCTTTCTTT.

V usage is TRBV24-1 and J usage is TRBJ1-2, with TRBD1 matching 7 bases. CDR1 and CDR2 from the germline V gene are KGHDR and SFDVKD. CDR3 length equals 16 residues. V lost 3 bases and J lost 2; bases outside the gene matches: 8. The CDR3 DNA sequence: TGTGCCACCAGTGATCCAGAAGGACAGGCGAACTATGGCTACACCTTC. The encoded protein is CATSDPEGQANYGYTF.

The chain is built from TRBV30 and TRBJ2-7; D unclear. Germline loops: CDR1 GTSNPN, CDR2 SVGIG (reference sequence). CDR3 size: 12 residues. V lost 3 bases and J 3 bases, leaving 9 bases between the germline ends. CDR3 coding DNA: TGTGCCTGGAGGGGTGGCGACTACGAGCAGTACTTC. Its protein is CAWRGGDYEQYF.

V usage is TRBV19 and J usage is TRBJ2-3; maybe TRBD2 (5 bases). This CDR3 has 15 amino acids. CDR1 and CDR2 (germline): LNHDA, SQIVND (reference sequence). Trimming shortened V by 5 bases and J by 1 base, and 13 bases separated the two germline ends. CDR3 nucleotide sequence: TGTGCCAGTAGTGAGCGGATAGACCGCACAGATACGCAGTATTTT. This sequence encodes CASSERIDRTDTQYF.

J is TRBJ1-1 and V is TRBV6-5; D is undetermined. The germline V gene encodes CDR1 MNHEY and CDR2 SVGAGI. This CDR3 is 14 amino acids long. Deletions cut 6 bases from V and 1 base from J, with 12 bases between. The CDR3 loop is CASSSTPENTEAFF. The CDR3 region has the DNA TGTGCCAGCAGCTCCACCCCGGAGAACACTGAAGCTTTCTTT.

The rearrangement uses TRBV10-2 and TRBJ1-5; D possibly corresponds to TRBD1 (6 bases). Trimming took 5 bases from V and 1 from J, leaving 12 bases between them. The CDR3 covers 15 residues. Germline CDR1 reads WSHSY; CDR2 reads SAAADI. CDR3 sequence reads: CASSQTGESNQPQHF. For the CDR3, the DNA is TGCGCCAGCAGTCAGACAGGCGAGAGCAATCAGCCCCAGCATTTT.

V is TRBV27 and J is TRBJ2-2; tentative D call: TRBD2 (6 bases). Germline CDR1 reads MNHEY; CDR2 reads SMNVEV (reference sequence). Between the trimmed V and J ends, which lost 4 bases and 3 bases, there was a span of 21 bases. The length of the CDR3 is 18 residues. This CDR3 reads CASSSEGTFLLHTGELFF. CDR3 sequence (DNA): TGTGCCAGCAGTTCGGAGGGGACTTTCTTACTCCACACCGGGGAGCTGTTTTTT.

The chain combines TRBV11-2 with TRBJ2-3; D call uncertain. V was shortened by 3 bases and J by 0 bases, with 4 bases between the two germline ends. CDR1 is SGHAT and CDR2 is FQNNGV in the germline V gene. The CDR3 sequence is 13 residues long. CDR3 nucleotides: TGTGCCAGCAGCTTTCATAGCACAGATACGCAGTATTTT. Protein: CASSFHSTDTQYF.

V gene TRBV2 combines with J gene TRBJ2-1, with D unclear. Per the germline V gene, CDR1 is SNHLY and CDR2 is FYNNEI. V was pared by 6 bases and J by 10 bases, with 13 bases between. The CDR3 consists of 12 residues. The CDR3 coding sequence is TGTGCCAGCAGCGAGACTTCCTCGGAGCAGTTCTTC. This codes for CASSETSSEQFF.

V usage is TRBV9 and J usage is TRBJ2-1; D gene uncertain. Trimming stripped 0 bases from V and 6 bases from J, with 16 bases between. The CDR3 runs 16 residues. Germline loops: CDR1 SGDLS, CDR2 YYNGEE. The DNA of the CDR3 is TGTGCCAGCAGCGTAGACCCTAGTGTCACCGGCAATGAGCAGTTCTTC. Residues: CASSVDPSVTGNEQFF.

This sequence joins TRBV20-1 and TRBJ2-1; no clear D. The CDR3 sequence is 11 residues long. Looked up from germline, CDR1 is DFQATT and CDR2 is SNEGSKA (reference sequence). The ends were cut back, 7 bases at V and 8 bases at J, with 12 bases in the middle. The CDR3 nucleotides read TGCAGTGTTCTAGAGTTGGATGAGCAGTTCTTC. Its translation is CSVLELDEQFF.

The chain links TRBV6-6 to TRBJ2-7; TRBD2 matches at 8 bases. The CDR3 has 11 amino acids. The germline gives CDR1 MNHNY, CDR2 SVGAGI (reference sequence). After removal of 8 bases from V and 7 bases from J, the junction contained 4 bases not matched to a gene. In DNA, the CDR3 is TGTGCCAGCGGGGCGGGAGGAGAGCAGTACTTC. Protein product: CASGAGGEQYF.

This clone was observed once. This rearrangement joins TRBV2 to TRBJ2-1; the match to TRBD2 covers 7 bases. This CDR3 spans 11 amino acids. Germline CDR1 and CDR2: SNHLY and FYNNEI. The V and J ends lost 9 bases and 14 bases, in that order; junction bases with no gene match: 10. The CDR3 region is CARRWSGGEFF. In DNA form, the CDR3 reads TGTGCCAGACGCTGGTCTGGGGGGGAGTTCTTC.

This chain joins TRBV5-4 and TRBJ2-5, with a possible D match to TRBD2 (7 bases). V was cut by 4 bases and J by 8 bases, with 15 bases left in between. The CDR3 covers 13 residues. The germline V gene encodes CDR1 SGHNT and CDR2 YYREEE (reference sequence). CDR3 DNA sequence: TGTGCCAGCAGCACACAGGGACTACTTACCCAGTACTTC. Amino acid sequence: CASSTQGLLTQYF.

The J gene is TRBJ2-7, the V gene TRBV13, with D perhaps being TRBD1 or TRBD2 (5 bases each). CDR1 is PRHDT and CDR2 is FYEKMQ in the germline V gene (reference sequence). This CDR3 region has 14 residues. V lost 0 bases and J 0 bases, leaving 6 bases between the germline ends. The CDR3 sequence is CASSLGGDSYEQYF. The CDR3 DNA follows: TGTGCCAGCAGCTTAGGGGGGGACTCCTACGAGCAGTACTTC.

This clone appeared a single time. The chain joins TRBV7-8 to TRBJ1-4, with a possible D match to TRBD1 (5 bases). In germline, CDR1 is SGHVS, CDR2 FQNEAQ. The CDR3 has 14 residues. Trimming cost V 6 bases and J 1 base, with 9 bases left between them. CDR3 bases: TGTGCCAGCAGTTCAGGGATAACTAATGAAAAACTGTTTTTT. Its protein is CASSSGITNEKLFF.